One and the same sample provided the 10 T cell receptor beta chains below, sequenced in a study of cytomegalovirus exposure and HLA in healthy donors. The study ran its PCR with 60 Vbeta and 13 Jbeta primers. Here immunoSEQ multiplex PCR was the method, and the copy in TCRdb shows in-frame clones only, minus some. The ten most abundant clones cover 4.8% of a sample with fewer than 35,000 clones. Sequencing was carried out using PBMCs. The receptors come from a female donor in good health and CMV-seronegative.

The chain employs TRBV10-3 and TRBJ1-5; D not resolved. The germline CDR1 and CDR2 sequences are ENHRY and SYGVKD. The CDR3 runs to 14 residues. Deletions cut 2 bases from V and 0 bases from J, with 5 bases between. Written as DNA, the CDR3 is TGTGCCATCAGTGAGGCAGATAGCAATCAGCCCCAGCATTTT. It encodes CAISEADSNQPQHF.

The J gene is TRBJ1-6, the V gene TRBV27; D is ambiguous. CDR1 is MNHEY, CDR2 SMNVEV, per germline (reference sequence). This CDR3 comprises 17 residues. Trimming pared 2 bases from V and 10 bases from J, leaving 21 bases between. Written as DNA, the CDR3 is TGTGCCAGCAGTTTAACCCACTCCCCGGGTACACACTCACCCCTCCACTTT. Protein sequence: CASSLTHSPGTHSPLHF.

The chain uses TRBV29-1 and TRBJ1-2; D unclear. Trimming removed 2 bases from V and 3 bases from J, with 7 bases in between. CDR3 length: 12 amino acids. CDR1 SQVTM and CDR2 ANQGSEA come from the germline V gene. The CDR3 DNA follows: TGCAGCGTTGAATCCACGGACTATGGCTACACCTTC. Translation: CSVESTDYGYTF.

The chain links TRBV2 to TRBJ2-1, with 7 bases lining up with TRBD2. V shed 2 bases and J 7 bases; nucleotides not matched to a gene: 8. This CDR3 contains 15 residues. Germline V gene data show CDR1 as SNHLY and CDR2 as FYNNEI. The chain's CDR3 is CASSEREAGKNEQFF. The CDR3 bases are TGTGCCAGCAGTGAACGGGAGGCGGGGAAGAATGAGCAGTTCTTC.

The chain joins TRBV5-6 to TRBJ2-1; possible D gene TRBD2, 5 bases. V was shortened by 4 bases and J by 7 bases, with 9 bases between the two germline ends. Germline lookup yields CDR1 SGHDT and CDR2 YYEEEE. This CDR3 region has 12 residues. In DNA form, the CDR3 reads TGTGCCAGCAGCGCACGGGGAAATGAGCAGTTCTTC. Residues: CASSARGNEQFF.

The chain carries TRBV5-5 and TRBJ2-5; 7 bases line up with TRBD1. The CDR3 has 14 residues. Trimming removed 0 bases from V and 5 bases from J; junction bases left unmatched: 4. From germline, CDR1 is SGHKS and CDR2 YYEKEE (reference sequence). The CDR3 DNA follows: TGTGCCAGCAGCTTGGAAGGGGGCAAGGAGACCCAGTACTTC. This encodes CASSLEGGKETQYF.

The rearrangement uses TRBV11-3 and TRBJ2-4; possible D gene TRBD2, 6 bases. This CDR3 is 16 amino acids long. Between the trimmed V and J ends, which lost 4 bases and 0 bases, there was a span of 13 bases. The germline V gene has CDR1 SGHNT and CDR2 YENEEA. Here the CDR3 reads CASSSREDIAKNIQYF. The CDR3 bases are TGTGCCAGCAGCTCAAGGGAGGACATAGCCAAAAACATTCAGTACTTC.

The rearrangement uses TRBV10-1 and TRBJ2-1; a weak D match, TRBD2 (7 bases). The CDR3 extends over 18 amino acids. Trimming removed 7 bases at V and 8 bases at J, with 30 bases between. In germline, CDR1 is WNHNN, CDR2 SYGVQD (reference sequence). The CDR3: CASTGGSFCGGAVYEQFF. For the CDR3, the DNA is TGCGCCAGCACTGGGGGAAGCTTTTGTGGGGGGGCTGTATATGAGCAGTTCTTC.

The rearrangement joins TRBV29-1 to TRBJ2-2; 10 nucleotides agree with TRBD1. The CDR3 length is 14 residues. CDR1 SQVTM and CDR2 ANQGSEA come from the germline V gene. Losses at the gene ends were 7 bases for V and 1 base for J; bases not matched to a gene: 3. CDR3 region: CSGGQGLNTGELFF. The CDR3 bases are TGCAGCGGGGGACAGGGGCTGAACACCGGGGAGCTGTTTTTT.

The gene calls are TRBV18 and TRBJ1-3; a possible D gene is TRBD1 (5 bases). CDR3 size: 16 residues. The V gene lost 5 bases and the J gene lost 2 bases, with 16 bases spanning the gap. Germline CDR1 is KGHSH and CDR2 is LQKENI. CDR3: CASSSTGTRPGNTIYF. The DNA for the CDR3 is TGTGCCAGCTCATCCACCGGGACTAGACCTGGAAACACCATATATTTT.